This TCR beta chain is drawn from a study of OX40 agonist ivuxolimab in advanced cancers. At the level of the study: Treatment of patients was with ivuxolimab, an agonistic anti-OX40 (CD134) antibody. Each patient was given ivuxolimab into a vein every 2 weeks, at 0.01 to 10 mg/kg.

Regarding the study as a whole: Clonal expansion in partial responders at 0.1-3.0 mg/kg ranked among the lowest.

To note about this clone: Its antigen is not known.

With V trimmed by 4 bases and J by 0 bases, 6 bases remained unmatched. The CDR3 spans 17 residues. From germline, CDR1 is LGHNA and CDR2 YNFKEQ. Measured with immunoSEQ multiplex PCR; TCRdb has only the in-frame clones, and not every one. This repertoire shows about 18,000 clones, about three quarters found once; its top ten account for about a sixth. Sampled blood was obtained at baseline, cycle 4 day 1, and cycle 7 day 1. The V call is TRBV4-2, the J call TRBJ2-4; 10 bases map to TRBD2. The sample in question was CD4+ or CD8+ T cells sorted from blood, obtained in a trial of the OX40 agonist ivuxolimab. This TCR came from an adult with an advanced solid tumor such as melanoma, head and neck, liver or kidney cancer. The CDR3 DNA is TGTGCCAGCAGCCCTGGAACTAGCGGGATAGCCAAAAACATTCAGTACTTC. Translated: CASSPGTSGIAKNIQYF.